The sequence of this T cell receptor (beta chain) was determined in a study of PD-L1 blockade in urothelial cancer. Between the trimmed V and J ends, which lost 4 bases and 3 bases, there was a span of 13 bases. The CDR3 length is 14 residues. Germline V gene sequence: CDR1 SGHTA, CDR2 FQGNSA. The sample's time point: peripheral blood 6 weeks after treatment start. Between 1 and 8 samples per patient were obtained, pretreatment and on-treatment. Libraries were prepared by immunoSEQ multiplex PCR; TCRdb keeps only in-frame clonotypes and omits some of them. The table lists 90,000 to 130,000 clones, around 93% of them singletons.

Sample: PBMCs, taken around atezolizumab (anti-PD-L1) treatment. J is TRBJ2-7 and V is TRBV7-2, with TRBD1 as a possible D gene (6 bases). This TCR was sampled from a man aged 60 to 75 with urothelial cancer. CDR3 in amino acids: CASSSLGAVYEQYF. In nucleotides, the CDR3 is TGTGCCAGCAGCTCTCTGGGGGCGGTCTACGAGCAGTACTTC.